The clone carrying this TCR beta chain was recorded at least ten times. Its antigen is as yet unknown. The data stem from a study of T cells in Graves' hyperthyroidism and ophthalmopathy. General study findings and limits: Ophthalmopathy got predicted by the model a median approximately 6 months before its onset.

The PBMCs were sourced from fresh peripheral blood (about 9.6 ml). Amplification of TCR beta CDR3 regions used RNA as the template. A first-round RT-PCR of the TCR CDR3 used the HTBI primer set. One entry per CDR3 protein results from TCRdb running MiXCR on the multiplex PCR reads. Among 300,000 to 400,000 distinct CDR3 sequences, roughly 14% were seen once, and the ten largest hold roughly 11%. Germline values: CDR1 SNHLY, CDR2 FYNNEI. The V and J ends lost 3 bases and 1 base respectively, with 8 bases between them. The CDR3 loop spans 14 amino acids. This TCR was sampled from an older woman with Graves' hyperthyroidism. Sequencing used blood. V is TRBV2 and J is TRBJ2-3; D gene unclear. In DNA form, the CDR3 reads TGTGCCAGCAGTGAGGTCCTCCGCACAGATACGCAGTATTTT. Its protein is CASSEVLRTDTQYF.